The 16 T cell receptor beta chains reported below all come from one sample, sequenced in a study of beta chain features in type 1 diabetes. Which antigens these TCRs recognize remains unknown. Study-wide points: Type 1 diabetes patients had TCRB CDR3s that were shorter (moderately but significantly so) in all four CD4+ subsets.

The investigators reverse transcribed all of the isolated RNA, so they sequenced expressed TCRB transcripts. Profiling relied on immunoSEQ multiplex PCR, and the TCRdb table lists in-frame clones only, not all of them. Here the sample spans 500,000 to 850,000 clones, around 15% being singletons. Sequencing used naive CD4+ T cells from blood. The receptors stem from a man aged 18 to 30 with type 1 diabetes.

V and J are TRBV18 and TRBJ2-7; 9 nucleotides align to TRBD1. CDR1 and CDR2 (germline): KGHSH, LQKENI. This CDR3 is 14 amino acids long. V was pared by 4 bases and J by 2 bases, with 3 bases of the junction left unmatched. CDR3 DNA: TGTGCCAGCTCACTCGGGACAGGGCCCTACGAGCAGTACTTC. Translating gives CASSLGTGPYEQYF.

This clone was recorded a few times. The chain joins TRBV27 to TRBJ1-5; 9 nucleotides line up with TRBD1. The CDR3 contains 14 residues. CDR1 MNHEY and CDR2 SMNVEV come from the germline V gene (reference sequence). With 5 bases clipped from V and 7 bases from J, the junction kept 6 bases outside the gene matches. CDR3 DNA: TGTGCCAGCAGTCTGACAGGGGGTGGGCAGCCCCAGCATTTT. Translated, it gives CASSLTGGGQPQHF.

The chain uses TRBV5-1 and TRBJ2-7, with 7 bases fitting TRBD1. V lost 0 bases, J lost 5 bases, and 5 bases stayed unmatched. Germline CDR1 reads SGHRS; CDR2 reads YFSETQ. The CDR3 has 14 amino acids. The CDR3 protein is CASSLGQGVDEQYF. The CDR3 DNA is TGCGCCAGCAGCTTGGGACAGGGAGTGGACGAGCAGTACTTC.

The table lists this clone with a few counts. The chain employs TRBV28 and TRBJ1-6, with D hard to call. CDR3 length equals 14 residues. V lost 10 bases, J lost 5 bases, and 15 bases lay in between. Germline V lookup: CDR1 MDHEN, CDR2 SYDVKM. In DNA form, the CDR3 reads TGTGCCATCCGTCCGGGCCGAGATAATTCACCCCTCCACTTT. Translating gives CAIRPGRDNSPLHF.

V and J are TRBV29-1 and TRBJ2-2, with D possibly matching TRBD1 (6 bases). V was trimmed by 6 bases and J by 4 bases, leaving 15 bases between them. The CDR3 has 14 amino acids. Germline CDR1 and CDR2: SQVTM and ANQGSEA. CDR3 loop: CSVGGRGVTGELFF. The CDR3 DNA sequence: TGCAGCGTCGGAGGCAGGGGCGTCACCGGGGAGCTGTTTTTT.

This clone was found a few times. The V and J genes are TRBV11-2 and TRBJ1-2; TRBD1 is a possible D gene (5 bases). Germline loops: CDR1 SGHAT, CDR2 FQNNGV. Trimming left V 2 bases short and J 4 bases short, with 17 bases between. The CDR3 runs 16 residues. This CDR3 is CASSLTERGRGYGYTF. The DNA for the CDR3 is TGTGCCAGCAGCTTAACTGAACGGGGGAGAGGCTATGGCTACACCTTC.

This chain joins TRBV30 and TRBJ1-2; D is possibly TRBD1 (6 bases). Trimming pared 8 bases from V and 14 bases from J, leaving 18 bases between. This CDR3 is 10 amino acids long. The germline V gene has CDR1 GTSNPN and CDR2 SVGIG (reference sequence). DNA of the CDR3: TGTGCCAGACAGGACCGAGCGAAGACCTTC. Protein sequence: CARQDRAKTF.

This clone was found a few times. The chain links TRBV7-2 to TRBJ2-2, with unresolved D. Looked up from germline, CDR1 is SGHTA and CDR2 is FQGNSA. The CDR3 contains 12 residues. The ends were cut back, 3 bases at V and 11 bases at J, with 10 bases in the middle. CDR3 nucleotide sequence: TGTGCCAGCAGCTTCATATCGAGAGAGCTGTTTTTT. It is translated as CASSFISRELFF.

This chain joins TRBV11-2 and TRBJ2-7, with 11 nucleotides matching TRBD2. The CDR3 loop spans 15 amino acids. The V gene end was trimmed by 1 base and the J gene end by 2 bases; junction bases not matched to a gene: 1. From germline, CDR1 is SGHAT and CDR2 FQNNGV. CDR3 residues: CASSLVSGRAYEQYF. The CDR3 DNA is TGTGCCAGCAGCTTAGTTAGCGGGAGGGCCTACGAGCAGTACTTC.

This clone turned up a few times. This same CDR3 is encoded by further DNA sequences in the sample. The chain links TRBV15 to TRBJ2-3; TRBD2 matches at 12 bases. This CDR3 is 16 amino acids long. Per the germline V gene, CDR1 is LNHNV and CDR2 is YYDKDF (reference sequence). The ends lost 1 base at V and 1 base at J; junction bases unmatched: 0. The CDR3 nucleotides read TGTGCCACCAGCAGAGGGACTAGCGGGGGCACAGATACGCAGTATTTT. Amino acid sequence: CATSRGTSGGTDTQYF.

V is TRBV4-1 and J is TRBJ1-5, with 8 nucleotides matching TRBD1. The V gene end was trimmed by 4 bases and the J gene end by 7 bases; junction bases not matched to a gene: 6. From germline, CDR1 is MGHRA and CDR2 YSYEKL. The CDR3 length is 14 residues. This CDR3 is CASSRTGLMQPQHF. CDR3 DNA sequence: TGCGCCAGCAGCCGGACAGGGTTGATGCAGCCCCAGCATTTT.

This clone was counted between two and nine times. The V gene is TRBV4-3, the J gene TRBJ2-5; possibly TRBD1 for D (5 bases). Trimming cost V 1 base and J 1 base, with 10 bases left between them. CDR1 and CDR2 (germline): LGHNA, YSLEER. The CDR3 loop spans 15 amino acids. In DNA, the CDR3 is TGCGCCAGCAGCCAAGTTTCCAGGGTCCAAGAGACCCAGTACTTC. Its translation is CASSQVSRVQETQYF.

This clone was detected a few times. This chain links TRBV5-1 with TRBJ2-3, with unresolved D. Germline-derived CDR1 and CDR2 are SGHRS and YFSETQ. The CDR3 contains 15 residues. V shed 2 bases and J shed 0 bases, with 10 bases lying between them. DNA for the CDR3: TGCGCCAGCAGCTTCGGCGGTTCTAGCACAGATACGCAGTATTTT. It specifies CASSFGGSSTDTQYF.

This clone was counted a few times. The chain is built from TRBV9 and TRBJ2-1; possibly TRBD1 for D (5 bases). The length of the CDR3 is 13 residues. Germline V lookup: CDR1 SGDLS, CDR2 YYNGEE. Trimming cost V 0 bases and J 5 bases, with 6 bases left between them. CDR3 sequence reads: CASSVGTNNEQFF. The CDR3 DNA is TGTGCCAGCAGCGTAGGGACAAACAATGAGCAGTTCTTC.

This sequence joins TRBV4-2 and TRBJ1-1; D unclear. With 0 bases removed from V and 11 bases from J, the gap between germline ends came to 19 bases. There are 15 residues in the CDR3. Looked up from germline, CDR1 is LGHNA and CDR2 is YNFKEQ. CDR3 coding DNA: TGTGCCAGCAGCCAAGAGGTCGGAGCAGAACGTCGGGCTTTCTTT. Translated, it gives CASSQEVGAERRAFF.

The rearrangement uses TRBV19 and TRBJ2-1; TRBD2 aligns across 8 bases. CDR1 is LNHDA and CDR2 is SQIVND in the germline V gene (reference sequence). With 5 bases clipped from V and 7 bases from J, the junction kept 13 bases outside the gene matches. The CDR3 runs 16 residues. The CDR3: CASSDRSGSLGNEQFF. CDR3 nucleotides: TGTGCCAGTAGTGATCGAAGCGGGAGTTTAGGGAATGAGCAGTTCTTC.